This TCR beta chain is drawn from a study of tumor T cells in aggressive B-cell lymphoma (dated by TCRdb to about 2017). Library prep was done by the immunoSEQ multiplex PCR assay. TCRdb mirrors the immuneACCESS table, restricted to in-frame sequences. Some clones are absent from its copies; in checked studies, under half trace to an unresolved V gene, and the reason for the others is unknown. Across this sample there are some 3,500 clones, with roughly 92% seen only once. The ten largest clones take up nearly 7.5% of the sample. Comments on this clone: Its antigen target is currently unknown. Base qualities were left out, and no much larger clone turns up one base away.

The clonotype originates from an adult with diffuse large B cell lymphoma. Sequenced material: tumor tissue.

CDR3 protein: CASSLRLIGADTQYF. The nucleotide sequence is TGTGCCAGCAGCTTACGGCTGATAGGGGCAGATACGCAGTATTTT. The chain was built from TRBV7-9 and TRBJ2-3, with TRBD1 as a weak D call on 5 bases. Counted from cysteine to phenylalanine, this CDR3 has 15 amino acids. Here the CDR3 DNA is all that survives: 45 bases in frame from base 1. Trimming takes 2 bases from V and 4 bases from J, and the germline ends sit 13 bases apart. CDR1 and CDR2 are read off the germline V gene (reference sequence) as SEHNR and FQNEAQ.